The entry below gives a single TCR beta chain sequence along with its context. This CDR3 comprises 13 residues. Each of the TCR libraries took roughly 3,700 ng of total RNA. Template switching incorporated UMIs with a 6-nucleotide sample barcode. TCRdb reanalyzed the 5' RACE reads, giving one entry per CDR3 protein sequence and no DNA. This sample's table has about 380,000 distinct CDR3 sequences. The sample originates from a study of monozygotic twins with inflammatory bowel disease. The sample taken for sequencing was blood. This rearrangement joins TRBV12-3 or TRBV12-4 to TRBJ1-4; TCRdb selects TRBD1, and the lack of DNA leaves this call unchecked. This receptor was identified in a human donor with ulcerative colitis or Crohn's disease, or a healthy co-twin of an affected twin (not recorded which). CDR3 loop: CASSRGPREKLFF.